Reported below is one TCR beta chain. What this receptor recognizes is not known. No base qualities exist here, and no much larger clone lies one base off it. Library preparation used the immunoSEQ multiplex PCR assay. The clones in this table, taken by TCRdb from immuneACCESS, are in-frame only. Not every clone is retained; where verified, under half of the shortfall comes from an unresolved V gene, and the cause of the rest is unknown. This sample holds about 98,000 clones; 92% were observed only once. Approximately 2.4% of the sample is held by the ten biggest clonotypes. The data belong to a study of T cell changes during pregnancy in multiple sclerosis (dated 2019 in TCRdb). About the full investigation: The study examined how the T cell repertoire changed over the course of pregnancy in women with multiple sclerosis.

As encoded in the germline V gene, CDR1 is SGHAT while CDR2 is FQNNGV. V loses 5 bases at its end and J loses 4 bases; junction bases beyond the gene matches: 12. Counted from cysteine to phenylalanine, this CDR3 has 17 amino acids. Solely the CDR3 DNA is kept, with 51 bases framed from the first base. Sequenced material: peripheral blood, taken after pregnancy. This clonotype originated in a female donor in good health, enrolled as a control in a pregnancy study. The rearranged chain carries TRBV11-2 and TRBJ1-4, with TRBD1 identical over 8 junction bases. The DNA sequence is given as TGTGCCAGCAGCCGATTTCCCAGGGGGCCCCGTAATGAAAAACTGTTTTTT. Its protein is CASSRFPRGPRNEKLFF.